This entry features one TCR beta chain sequence. The data were taken from a study of T cells in Graves' hyperthyroidism and ophthalmopathy. Duration under 3 months, a NOSPECS grade of at least 4, and a Clinical Activity Score of at least 3 characterized the ophthalmopathy patients. Reasons for excluding patients were uncontrolled infection, other autoimmune disease, pregnancy or lactation. For the diagnoses, clinical symptoms, serum thyroxine and TRAb, thyroid ultrasound and orbital computed tomography were used. Fresh 10 ml peripheral blood yielded PBMCs. Template material for amplifying TCR beta CDR3 regions consisted of RNA transcripts. During a first-round RT-PCR of the TCR CDR3, the HTBI primer set was used. TCRdb ran MiXCR on the multiplex PCR reads and lists one entry per CDR3 protein. The repertoire holds approximately 620,000 distinct CDR3 sequences, with about a sixth as singletons. The CDR3 length is 15 residues. V was clipped by 3 bases and J by 5 bases, with 17 bases between them. Per the germline V gene, CDR1 is SGHAT and CDR2 is FQDESV (reference sequence).

What was sequenced was blood. The receptor comes from a woman between 35 and 50 years old with Graves' ophthalmopathy. This chain connects TRBV11-1 to TRBJ2-7; weak D call: TRBD2 (5 bases). The DNA for the CDR3 is TGTGCCAGCAGCTTTCTCGCGGGTCGGTTAAACGAGCAGTACTTC. Translated: CASSFLAGRLNEQYF.